This T cell receptor beta chain was obtained from a study of blood T cell repertoires in COVID-19. Study summary: Spain, Italy and the United States supplied samples that represented acute and convalescent COVID-19. Nucleic acid was either cDNA or gDNA, and it came from T cells, B-cell-depleted T cells, or PBMCs.

Authors' data handling: Amplification of reference gene primers was used by the study to estimate nucleated cell counts. Assay: immunoSEQ multiplex PCR; the TCRdb copy retains only in-frame clones and omits some. V and J calls and clone size follow that table, whereas D and trimming were derived from the DNA. The table has over 200,000 clones, around 80% seen once. Trimming removed 2 bases from V and 2 bases from J, with 10 bases in between. This CDR3 has 15 amino acids. Germline CDR1 and CDR2: MNHEY and SMNVEV (reference sequence). The sequenced sample consisted of peripheral blood. V is TRBV27 and J is TRBJ1-3; D is perhaps TRBD1 (5 bases). The clonotype was recovered from a human donor in a cohort sampled during active COVID-19. The CDR3 spells CASSLVGRAGNTIYF. The CDR3, as DNA: TGTGCCAGCAGTTTAGTCGGCAGGGCTGGAAACACCATATATTTT.